The clone carrying this TCR beta chain was counted at least ten times. The target antigen is unknown. Amplification of TCR beta CDR3 regions used RNA as the template. A set of HTBI primers served as the primers for a first-round RT-PCR of the TCR CDR3. TCRdb reanalysed the multiplex PCR reads using MiXCR and keeps one entry per CDR3 protein. The data hold about 210,000 distinct CDR3 sequences, with more than 15% observed a single time. Germline CDR1 reads SNHLY; CDR2 reads FYNNEI. The CDR3 is 17 residues long. V trimming: 3 bases; J trimming: 5 bases; junction bases outside the gene matches: 7. Hyperthyroidism patients were newly diagnosed, had disease duration under 2 months, and were aged 18 to 65 years. 10 ml fresh peripheral blood yielded the PBMCs. The entry originates in a study of T cells in Graves' hyperthyroidism and ophthalmopathy. The study's findings and limits: Clonotypes that were expanded in thyroid above 0.001 mostly appeared in blood too.

This TCR was sampled from a man aged 50 to 60 with Graves' hyperthyroidism. The source material was blood. The chain combines TRBV2 with TRBJ2-1, with 13 bases lining up with TRBD2. Here the CDR3 DNA reads TGTGCCAGCAGTGAGGAGGAGGGGACTAGCGGGAACAATGAGCAGTTCTTC. This gives the protein CASSEEEGTSGNNEQFF.